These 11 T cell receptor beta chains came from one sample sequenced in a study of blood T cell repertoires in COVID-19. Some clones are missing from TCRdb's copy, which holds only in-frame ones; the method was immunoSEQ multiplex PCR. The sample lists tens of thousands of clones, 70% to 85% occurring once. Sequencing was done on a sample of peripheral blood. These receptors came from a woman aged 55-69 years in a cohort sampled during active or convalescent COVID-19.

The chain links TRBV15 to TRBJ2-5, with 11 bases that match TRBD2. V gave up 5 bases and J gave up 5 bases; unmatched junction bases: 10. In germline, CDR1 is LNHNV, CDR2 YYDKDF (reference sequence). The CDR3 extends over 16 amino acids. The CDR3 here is CATSSGVAGGWETQYF. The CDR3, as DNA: TGTGCCACCAGCTCCGGGGTAGCGGGGGGGTGGGAGACCCAGTACTTC.

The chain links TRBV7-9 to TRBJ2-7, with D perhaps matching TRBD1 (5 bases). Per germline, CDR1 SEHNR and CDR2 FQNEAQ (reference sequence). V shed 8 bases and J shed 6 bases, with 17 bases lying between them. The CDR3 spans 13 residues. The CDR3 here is CASCWGSISEQYF. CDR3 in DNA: TGTGCCAGCTGTTGGGGCAGTATCTCCGAGCAGTACTTC.

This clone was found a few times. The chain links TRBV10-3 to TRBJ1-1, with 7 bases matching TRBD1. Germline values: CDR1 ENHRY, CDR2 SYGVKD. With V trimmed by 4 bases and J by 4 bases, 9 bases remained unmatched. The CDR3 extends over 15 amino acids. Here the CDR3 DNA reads TGTGCCATCAGTGGGCAGGGGGACGGTGGCACTGAAGCTTTCTTT. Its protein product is CAISGQGDGGTEAFF.

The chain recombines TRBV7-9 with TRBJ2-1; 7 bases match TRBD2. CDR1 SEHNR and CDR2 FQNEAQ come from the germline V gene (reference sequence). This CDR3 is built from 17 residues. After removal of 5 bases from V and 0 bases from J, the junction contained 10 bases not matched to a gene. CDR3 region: CASSPRSSGSSYNEQFF. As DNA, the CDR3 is TGTGCCAGCAGCCCTCGTTCTAGCGGAAGCTCCTACAATGAGCAGTTCTTC.

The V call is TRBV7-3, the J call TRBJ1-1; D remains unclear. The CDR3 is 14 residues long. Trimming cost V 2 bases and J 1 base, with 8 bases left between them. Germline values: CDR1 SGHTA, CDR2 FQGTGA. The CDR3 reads CASSLSAENTEAFF. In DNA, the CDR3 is TGTGCCAGCAGCTTATCCGCAGAGAACACTGAAGCTTTCTTT.

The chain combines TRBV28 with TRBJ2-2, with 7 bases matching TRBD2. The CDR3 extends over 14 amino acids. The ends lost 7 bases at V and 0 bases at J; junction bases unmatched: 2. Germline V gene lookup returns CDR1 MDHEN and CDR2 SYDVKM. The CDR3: CASIGGANTGELFF. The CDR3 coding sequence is TGTGCCAGCATTGGGGGGGCGAACACCGGGGAGCTGTTTTTT. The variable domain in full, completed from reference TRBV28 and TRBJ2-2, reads DVKVTQSSRYLVKRTGEKVFLECVQDMDHENMFWYRQDPGLGLRLIYFSYDVKMKEKGDIPEGYSVSREKKERFSLILESASTNQTSMYLCASIGGANTGELFFGEGSRLTVL.

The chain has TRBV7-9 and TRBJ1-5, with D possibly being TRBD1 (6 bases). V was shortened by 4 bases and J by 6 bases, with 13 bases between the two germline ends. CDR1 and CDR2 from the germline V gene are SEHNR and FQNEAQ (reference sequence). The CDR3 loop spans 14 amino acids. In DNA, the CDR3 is TGTGCCAGCAGCTCTTCACAGGGAAGTCAGCCCCAGCATTTT. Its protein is CASSSSQGSQPQHF. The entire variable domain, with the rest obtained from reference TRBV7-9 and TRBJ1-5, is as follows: DTGVSQNPRHKITKRGQNVTFRCDPISEHNRLYWYRQTLGQGPEFLTYFQNEAQLEKSRLLSDRFSAERPKGSFSTLEIQRTEQGDSAMYLCASSSSQGSQPQHFGDGTRLSIL.

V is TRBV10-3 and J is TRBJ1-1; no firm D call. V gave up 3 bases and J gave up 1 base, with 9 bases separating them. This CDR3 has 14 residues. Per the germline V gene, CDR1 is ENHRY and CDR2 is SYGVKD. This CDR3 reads CAISERDKNTEAFF. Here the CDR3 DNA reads TGTGCCATCAGTGAACGAGACAAGAACACTGAAGCTTTCTTT.

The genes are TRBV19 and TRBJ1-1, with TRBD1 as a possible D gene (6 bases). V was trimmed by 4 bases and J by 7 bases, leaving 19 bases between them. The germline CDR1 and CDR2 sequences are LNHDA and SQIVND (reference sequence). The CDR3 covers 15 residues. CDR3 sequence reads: CASSTRAGVRIEAFF. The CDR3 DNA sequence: TGTGCCAGTAGTACTCGGGCAGGGGTCCGTATTGAAGCTTTCTTT.

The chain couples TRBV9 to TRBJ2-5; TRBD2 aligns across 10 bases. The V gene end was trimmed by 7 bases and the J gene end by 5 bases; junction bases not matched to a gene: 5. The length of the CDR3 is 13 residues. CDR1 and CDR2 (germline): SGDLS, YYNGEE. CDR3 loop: CASGAGGQETQYF. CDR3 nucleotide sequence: TGTGCCAGCGGAGCGGGGGGGCAGGAGACCCAGTACTTC.

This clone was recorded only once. As DNA, the CDR3 is TGTGCCAGCAGCTCACCCAGGGCAAGCTCTGGAAACACCATATATTTT. Amino acid sequence: CASSSPRASSGNTIYF. The chain recombines TRBV5-5 with TRBJ1-3; perhaps TRBD1 as D (5 bases). The CDR3 extends over 16 amino acids. The germline V gene encodes CDR1 SGHKS and CDR2 YYEKEE (reference sequence). Trimming took 3 bases from V and 0 from J, leaving 13 bases between them.